A selection of T cell receptor beta chains follows, all from one sample in a study of blood T cell repertoires in COVID-19. Using immunoSEQ multiplex PCR, the repertoire was profiled, and TCRdb retains in-frame clones only, with some absent. This sample has approximately 250,000 clones, with around nine tenths found just once. The source material was peripheral blood. The receptors were gathered from a woman in her sixties or seventies with COVID-19, enrolled during active disease. CDR3s include the opening cysteine and the closing phenylalanine or tryptophan. A D gene is named only where the DNA matches it firmly. The listing skips clone size in some rows; elsewhere it reads once, few, many or a size class.

>TRBJ1-5|NA|TRBV19|TRBD1
CASSSFAGTEYSNQPQHF
TGTGCCAGTAGTTCCTTTGCCGGGACAGAGTATAGCAATCAGCCCCAGCATTTT
>TRBJ2-5|NA|TRBV6-5|TRBD2
CASSSGRGLRETQYF
TGTGCCAGCAGCAGCGGGAGGGGTTTAAGGGAGACCCAGTACTTC
>TRBJ1-3|NA|TRBV30|TRBD1
CAWGNRGGSSGNTIYF
TGTGCCTGGGGGAACAGGGGCGGAAGCTCTGGAAACACCATATATTTT
>TRBJ2-6|NA|TRBV2|NA
CASSVQGPGANVLTF
TGTGCCAGCAGTGTTCAGGGGCCCGGGGCCAACGTCCTGACTTTC
>TRBJ2-5|NA|TRBV5-1|TRBD2
CASSWGLAVLGETQYF
TGCGCCAGCAGCTGGGGACTAGCGGTCTTGGGAGAGACCCAGTACTTC
>TRBJ1-5|NA|TRBV30|NA
CAWSLDRNQPQHF
TGTGCCTGGAGCCTCGACAGAAATCAGCCCCAGCATTTT
>TRBJ2-1|NA|TRBV7-6|NA
CASSPVLAQNLGDEQFF
TGTGCCAGCAGCCCCGTGCTAGCGCAAAATCTCGGGGATGAGCAGTTCTTC
>TRBJ1-1|NA|TRBV29-1|TRBD1
CSTWTGNMNTEAFF
TGCAGCACCTGGACAGGGAACATGAACACTGAAGCTTTCTTT
>TRBJ2-1|NA|TRBV2|NA
CASSVLRYNEQFF
TGTGCCAGCAGTGTTCTCAGATACAATGAGCAGTTCTTC
>TRBJ2-1|NA|TRBV7-3|TRBD2
CASSSRGGGGLAGGHYNEQFF
TGTGCCAGCAGCTCCCGAGGAGGGGGGGGACTAGCGGGAGGCCATTACAATGAGCAGTTCTTC
>TRBJ1-4|NA|TRBV6-5|NA
CASLQGSLNEKLFF
TGTGCCAGCCTCCAGGGAAGCCTTAATGAAAAACTGTTTTTT
>TRBJ2-2|NA|TRBV7-6|TRBD2
CASSLGTSGSTGELFF
TGTGCCAGCAGCTTAGGGACTAGCGGGAGCACCGGGGAGCTGTTTTTT
>TRBJ1-2|NA|TRBV6-5|TRBD1
CASSSATGQAGPYTF
TGTGCCAGCAGTTCCGCCACAGGACAGGCAGGCCCATACACCTTC
>TRBJ2-2|NA|TRBV7-3|TRBD2
CASSLASGSNTGELFF
TGTGCCAGCAGCTTAGCTAGCGGCTCGAACACCGGGGAGCTGTTTTTT
>TRBJ1-5|NA|TRBV3-1/TRBV3-2|TRBD1
CASSHGQDNQPQHF
TGTGCCAGCAGCCACGGACAGGACAATCAGCCCCAGCATTTT
>TRBJ1-6|NA|TRBV20-1|NA
CSASENSGGVNSPLHF
TGCAGTGCTAGTGAAAATAGCGGGGGGGTTAATTCACCCCTCCACTTT
>TRBJ1-1|NA|TRBV4-1|NA
CASSHPGGYTEAFF
TGCGCCAGCAGCCACCCCGGAGGGTACACTGAAGCTTTCTTT
>TRBJ2-7|NA|TRBV6-5|TRBD1
CASRIGQGGYYEQYF
TGTGCCAGCAGAATCGGACAGGGGGGATACTACGAGCAGTACTTC
>TRBJ1-2|NA|TRBV6-1|NA
CASSEEWGGPVYGYTF
TGTGCCAGCAGTGAAGAATGGGGGGGGCCGGTTTATGGCTACACCTTC
>TRBJ2-3|NA|TRBV11-1|TRBD2
CASSARLANTDTQYF
TGTGCCAGCAGCGCCCGACTAGCGAACACAGATACGCAGTATTTT
>TRBJ1-2|once|TRBV3-1/TRBV3-2|NA
CASSQGGRGVYGYTF
TGTGCCAGCAGCCAAGGGGGCAGGGGAGTCTATGGCTACACCTTC
>TRBJ2-7|NA|TRBV2|NA
CASSVGREAYEQYF
TGTGCCAGCTCTGTGGGCAGGGAAGCCTACGAGCAGTACTTC
>TRBJ2-5|NA|TRBV4-1|NA
CASSLSRPETQYF
TGCGCCAGCAGCCTAAGCAGGCCCGAGACCCAGTACTTC
>TRBJ1-6|NA|TRBV20-1|NA
CSASSGSYNSPLHF
TGCAGTGCTAGTTCAGGGTCCTATAATTCACCCCTCCACTTT
>TRBJ2-1|NA|TRBV29-1|TRBD2
CSFARGRAGNEQFF
TGCAGCTTCGCGCGCGGGAGGGCCGGAAATGAGCAGTTCTTC
>TRBJ1-5|NA|TRBV19|NA
CASGGVGLGNQPQHF
TGTGCCTCGGGGGGCGTCGGGCTAGGCAATCAGCCCCAGCATTTT
>TRBJ1-1|NA|TRBV4-1|NA
CASSQGLLNTEAFF
TGCGCCAGCAGCCAGGGACTGCTAAACACTGAAGCTTTCTTT
>TRBJ2-7|few|TRBV6-1|NA
CASSEARTSYEQYF
TGTGCCAGCAGTGAGGCGAGGACAAGCTACGAGCAGTACTTC
>TRBJ2-7|NA|TRBV5-4|TRBD2
CASSLGGGSSHEQYF
TGTGCCAGCAGCTTGGGGGGCGGGAGTTCCCACGAGCAGTACTTC